This T cell receptor (beta chain) was recorded in a study of cytomegalovirus exposure and HLA in healthy donors. The PCR had 60 Vbeta and 13 Jbeta primers. The table came from immunoSEQ multiplex PCR; TCRdb's copy has only in-frame clones and leaves some out. The sample shows over 120,000 clones, around two thirds of them seen only once. V lost 8 bases, J lost 6 bases, and 4 bases lay in between. CDR3 length: 10 amino acids. CDR1 is SGHAT and CDR2 is FQNNGV in the germline V gene. This sequence joins TRBV11-2 and TRBJ2-2, with no clear D. This clonotype was sampled from a woman in her fifties or sixties in good health and CMV-seropositive. Sequenced: PBMCs. CDR3 sequence: CASRPGELFF. The CDR3 DNA reads TGTGCCAGCCGTCCCGGGGAGCTGTTTTTT.